Ten or more counts support the clone carrying this TCR beta chain. The antigen is undetermined. UMIs and a universal primer site were added when TCR cDNA was made by 5'RACE template switching. TCRdb reanalysed the 5' RACE reads using MiXCR and keeps one entry per CDR3 protein. The sample shows approximately 140,000 distinct CDR3 sequences, less than 9.5% of them seen only once. This sample stems from a study of T cells after yellow fever vaccination. The germline V gene encodes CDR1 SGDLS and CDR2 YYNGEE. CDR3 length equals 16 residues. The V gene end was trimmed by 5 bases and the J gene end by 6 bases; junction bases not matched to a gene: 10. Study-level points and caveats: Only a small proportion of the clonotypes turned up in both the CD4 and the CD8 compartments, likely arising from convergent recombination.

The TCR comes from a man aged 30-40 years who received the YFV17D yellow fever vaccine. This chain joins TRBV9 and TRBJ2-7, with 14 bases matching TRBD2. The input for sequencing was CD4+ T cells sorted from PBMCs, taken 5 days after the yellow fever booster vaccination. CDR3 residues: CASRKRGLAGGSEQYF. CDR3 nucleotides: TGTGCCAGCAGAAAACGTGGACTAGCGGGAGGTAGCGAGCAGTACTTC. Full variable domain (rest looked up from reference TRBV9 and TRBJ2-7): DSGVTQTPKHLITATGQRVTLRCSPRSGDLSVYWYQQSLDQGLQFLIQYYNGEERAKGNILERFSAQQFPDLHSELNLSSLELGDSALYFCASRKRGLAGGSEQYFGPGTRLTVT.